Here is one T cell receptor (beta chain) with its context. Sequenced by immunoSEQ multiplex PCR; TCRdb stores in-frame clones only, minus some. There are 140,000 to 150,000 clones in the sample; around 87% occur only once, and approximately 10% lies in the top ten. This specimen comes from a study of blood T cell repertoires in COVID-19. The CDR3 is made up of 16 amino acids. The V gene lost 0 bases and the J gene lost 8 bases, with 15 bases spanning the gap. Germline values: CDR1 SGHRS, CDR2 YFSETQ. Sequencing was carried out using PBMCs or T cells enriched from blood (not recorded which). V usage is TRBV5-1 and J usage is TRBJ1-6; maybe TRBD1 (6 bases). The TCR sequence derives from a man in his 60s who had recovered from COVID-19. The chain's CDR3 is CASSLAGRTVDSPLHF. In nucleotides, the CDR3 is TGCGCCAGCAGCTTGGCAGGTCGGACAGTGGATTCACCCCTCCACTTT.